These 13 T cell receptor beta chains were all obtained from the same sample, sequenced in a study of cytomegalovirus exposure and HLA in healthy donors. The PCR used 60 Vbeta and 13 Jbeta primers. Profiling relied on immunoSEQ multiplex PCR, and the TCRdb table lists in-frame clones only, not all of them. The sample lists fewer than 80,000 clones, roughly 85% occurring once. Sequences were obtained from PBMCs. The receptors were sampled from a man aged 30 to 45 in good health and CMV-seronegative.

This clone has more than one count but fewer than ten. V gene TRBV5-1 combines with J gene TRBJ2-1; TRBD1 matches 10 bases. This CDR3 contains 13 residues. V gave up 4 bases and J gave up 9 bases; unmatched junction bases: 4. Germline CDR1 reads SGHRS; CDR2 reads YFSETQ. DNA of the CDR3: TGCGCCAGCAGCCCGACAGGGGGCTTTGAGCAGTTCTTC. Translated, it gives CASSPTGGFEQFF.

This clone is a singleton in its sample. The CDR3 region is CAWKRGGTDTQYF. CDR3 nucleotides: TGTGCCTGGAAGCGGGGGGGCACAGATACGCAGTATTTT. The chain links TRBV30 to TRBJ2-3, with TRBD2 matching 9 bases. The CDR3 consists of 13 residues. J was trimmed by 1 base and V by 4 bases; bases with no gene match: 0. Germline V lookup: CDR1 GTSNPN, CDR2 SVGIG (reference sequence).

V is TRBV6-5 and J is TRBJ2-1; 8 bases are a match to TRBD2. Germline-derived CDR1 and CDR2 are MNHEY and SVGAGI. CDR3 size: 14 residues. Trimming at V came to 6 bases and at J to 5 bases, leaving 6 bases not matched to a gene. CDR3 nucleotides: TGTGCCAGCAGACGGGGGGGGACCCACAATGAGCAGTTCTTC. It specifies CASRRGGTHNEQFF.

The gene calls are TRBV13 and TRBJ2-3; TRBD2 matches at 13 bases. The trim removed 5 bases at V and 6 bases at J, leaving 14 bases unmatched. This CDR3 is built from 18 residues. Germline V gene data show CDR1 as PRHDT and CDR2 as FYEKMQ (reference sequence). The CDR3 is CASSTSGRARLASDTQYF. The CDR3, as DNA: TGTGCCAGCAGCACTAGCGGGAGGGCCCGTTTAGCATCGGATACGCAGTATTTT.

The chain carries TRBV19 and TRBJ2-1; 12 nucleotides line up with TRBD2. Germline V gene lookup returns CDR1 LNHDA and CDR2 SQIVND (reference sequence). The CDR3 runs to 18 residues. The trim removed 4 bases at V and 0 bases at J, leaving 7 bases unmatched. The CDR3 nucleotides read TGTGCCAGTAGTACGACTAGGACTAGCGGGGCCTCCTACAATGAGCAGTTCTTC. It encodes CASSTTRTSGASYNEQFF.

The chain is built from TRBV10-3 and TRBJ1-1; D might be TRBD1 (6 bases). This CDR3 is built from 15 residues. CDR1 ENHRY and CDR2 SYGVKD come from the germline V gene. Between the trimmed V and J ends, which lost 6 bases and 4 bases, there was a span of 18 bases. The CDR3 region is CAIRGDQGPGTEAFF. CDR3 nucleotide sequence: TGTGCCATCAGGGGGGACCAGGGGCCAGGCACTGAAGCTTTCTTT.

The table lists this clone with a few counts. The chain couples TRBV2 to TRBJ2-1, with 9 bases lining up with TRBD1. The trim removed 4 bases at V and 8 bases at J, leaving 9 bases unmatched. CDR1 SNHLY and CDR2 FYNNEI come from the germline V gene. The CDR3 totals 15 residues. In DNA form, the CDR3 reads TGTGCCAGCAGTGGTGAGGGGACAGGGACACATGAGCAGTTCTTC. Its translation: CASSGEGTGTHEQFF.

The rearrangement joins TRBV13 to TRBJ2-7; 9 nucleotides agree with TRBD1. The CDR3 is 12 residues long. Unmatched junction bases numbered 0, after V lost 5 bases and J lost 4 bases. In germline, CDR1 is PRHDT, CDR2 FYEKMQ (reference sequence). This chain's CDR3 is CASSGTGYEQYF. The CDR3 coding sequence is TGTGCCAGCAGCGGGACAGGGTACGAGCAGTACTTC.

The V gene is TRBV29-1, the J gene TRBJ2-7; 7 nucleotides match TRBD2. Trimming cost V 3 bases and J 3 bases; bases outside gene matches: 11. The germline V gene encodes CDR1 SQVTM and CDR2 ANQGSEA. CDR3 size: 15 residues. CDR3 residues: CSVESGRGLDYEQYF. The CDR3 coding sequence is TGCAGCGTTGAGTCGGGGAGGGGACTTGACTACGAGCAGTACTTC.

The rearrangement links TRBV20-1 to TRBJ1-2; D remains ambiguous. The CDR3 has 11 residues. Germline CDR1 is DFQATT and CDR2 is SNEGSKA (reference sequence). V was cut by 5 bases and J by 8 bases, with 12 bases left in between. The CDR3 sequence is CSARPLRGYTF. For the CDR3, the DNA is TGCAGTGCTCGTCCTCTACGGGGCTACACCTTC.

V gene TRBV4-1 combines with J gene TRBJ1-5; D is undetermined. V gave up 1 base and J gave up 0 bases, with 7 bases separating them. The CDR3 covers 15 residues. Germline values: CDR1 MGHRA, CDR2 YSYEKL. Written as DNA, the CDR3 is TGCGCCAGCAGCCAAGCGTGGGCTAGCAATCAGCCCCAGCATTTT. Protein sequence: CASSQAWASNQPQHF.

V and J are TRBV7-8 and TRBJ1-6, with D perhaps TRBD1 (5 bases). CDR3 length: 19 amino acids. Per the germline V gene, CDR1 is SGHVS and CDR2 is FQNEAQ. The V end was cut by 1 base, the J end by 10 bases, with 26 bases between. In DNA, the CDR3 is TGTGCCAGCAGCTTAGGGCAGGGACTTATACCCCCCGGGAAATCACCCCTCCACTTT. Its protein product is CASSLGQGLIPPGKSPLHF.

The chain joins TRBV5-6 to TRBJ2-3; perhaps TRBD2 as D (6 bases). CDR1 is SGHDT, CDR2 YYEEEE, per germline. This CDR3 has 12 residues. Trimming pared 7 bases from V and 4 bases from J, leaving 10 bases between. DNA for the CDR3: TGTGCCAGCTCCGGGAGTTCAGATACGCAGTATTTT. It is translated as CASSGSSDTQYF.